These T cell receptor beta chains were read from a single sample in a study of blood T cell repertoires in COVID-19. Only in-frame clones appear in the TCRdb table, and some are missing; sequencing was by immunoSEQ multiplex PCR. The repertoire holds 150,000 or so clones, with roughly 80% as singletons. The specimen was peripheral blood. Receptors were obtained from a woman aged 60-70 years with acute or convalescent COVID-19. Each CDR3 is given without its conserved first and last residue.

v_call: TRBV5-1; j_call: TRBJ1-4; cdr3_aa: ASSQSQGTNEKLF
v_call: TRBV1; j_call: TRBJ1-1; cdr3_aa: TSSQVHGGTAF
v_call: TRBV6-5; j_call: TRBJ1-1; cdr3_aa: AAQGELNTEAF
v_call: TRBV29-1; j_call: TRBJ2-1; cdr3_aa: SVDVNEQF
v_call: TRBV4-2; j_call: TRBJ1-4; cdr3_aa: ASSQGQEKLF
v_call: TRBV2; j_call: TRBJ2-1; cdr3_aa: ASRDRESYNEQF
v_call: TRBV19; j_call: TRBJ1-2; cdr3_aa: ASSPNGYT
v_call: TRBV5-1; j_call: TRBJ2-2; cdr3_aa: ASSLNRVKGTGELF
v_call: TRBV6-6; j_call: TRBJ2-1; cdr3_aa: ASSRPYNEQF
v_call: TRBV6-6; j_call: TRBJ2-5; cdr3_aa: ASGHSGGGETQY
v_call: TRBV16; j_call: TRBJ1-2; cdr3_aa: ASSPTRTGYGYT
v_call: TRBV6-4; j_call: TRBJ1-4; cdr3_aa: ASRTTGCGEKLF
v_call: TRBV6-5; j_call: TRBJ2-7; cdr3_aa: ASSYRIAGGYEQY
v_call: TRBV30; j_call: TRBJ2-4; cdr3_aa: AWSITGRGAKNIQY
v_call: TRBV28; j_call: TRBJ1-1; cdr3_aa: ASSRGTEAF
v_call: TRBV11-3; j_call: TRBJ1-6; cdr3_aa: ASSDRDKNSPLH
v_call: TRBV30; j_call: TRBJ2-2; cdr3_aa: AWRMAPDTGELF
v_call: TRBV5-1; j_call: TRBJ2-2; cdr3_aa: ASTYGQGAPGELF
v_call: TRBV11-3; j_call: TRBJ2-2; cdr3_aa: ASSLGVETGELF
v_call: TRBV5-1; j_call: TRBJ2-5; cdr3_aa: ASRKSGTSGEETQY
v_call: TRBV12-3/TRBV12-4; j_call: TRBJ1-2; cdr3_aa: ASRSSNLYGYT
v_call: TRBV4-1; j_call: TRBJ1-2; cdr3_aa: ASSQAPTGGGYGYT
v_call: TRBV9; j_call: TRBJ2-3; cdr3_aa: ASSGGLVKTDTQY
v_call: TRBV27; j_call: TRBJ1-1; cdr3_aa: ASSSKGLTEAF
v_call: TRBV30; j_call: TRBJ1-5; cdr3_aa: AWSLIANQPQH
v_call: TRBV18; j_call: TRBJ1-1; cdr3_aa: ASSPQSGQTRFTEAF